This T cell receptor (beta chain) was retrieved from a study of T cell responses to AZD1222 COVID-19 vaccine. Whole-study findings and limits: Increases in Spike-specific TCR breadth and depth were seen after two AZD1222 doses. Seropositive status at baseline applied to only five or six AZD1222 recipients. Among spike-specific TCRs, nearly half reportedly target unmutated variant regions.

V shed 2 bases and J shed 0 bases, with 6 bases lying between them. There are 15 residues in the CDR3. The germline gives CDR1 SGHKS, CDR2 YYEKEE (reference sequence). Profiled with immunoSEQ multiplex PCR; TCRdb holds only in-frame clones, not every one. The table lists around 130,000 clones, 75% to 95% of them singletons, with 2.8% in the top ten. Concerning this clone itself: The antigen is unknown.

The chain links TRBV5-5 to TRBJ2-6; D remains unclear. Sequences were derived from peripheral blood, sampled on day 0 of AZD1222 vaccination. This TCR derives from an adult in good health. CDR3 DNA sequence: TGTGCCAGCAGCTTCACCAGCTCTGGGGCCAACGTCCTGACTTTC. Encoded protein: CASSFTSSGANVLTF.